Listed here are 28 T cell receptor beta chains from one sample, sequenced in a study of cytomegalovirus exposure and HLA in healthy donors. Primers included in the PCR were 60 Vbeta and 13 Jbeta primers. The repertoire was sequenced with immunoSEQ multiplex PCR; TCRdb's copy has only in-frame clones and lacks some. The table records over 150,000 clones, roughly 80% of them present only once. The material sequenced was PBMCs. Source of these receptors: a human donor in good health.

The chain carries TRBV29-1 and TRBJ2-3, with TRBD1 matching over 7 bases. The germline gives CDR1 SQVTM, CDR2 ANQGSEA. J was trimmed by 3 bases and V by 6 bases; bases with no gene match: 9. The CDR3 is 14 amino acids. The CDR3 region is CSVVGTERTDTQYF. As DNA, the CDR3 is TGCAGCGTCGTCGGGACAGAAAGGACAGATACGCAGTATTTT.

The rearrangement uses TRBV28 and TRBJ2-3; 9 nucleotides line up with TRBD2. This CDR3 has 16 amino acids. Germline V lookup: CDR1 MDHEN, CDR2 SYDVKM. V shed 2 bases and J 3 bases; nucleotides not matched to a gene: 6. The CDR3 DNA reads as TGTGCCAGCAGTTTAGGGGCAGCGGGGGGAACAGATACGCAGTATTTT. Protein: CASSLGAAGGTDTQYF. Full variable domain (remainder filled in from reference TRBV28 and TRBJ2-3): DVKVTQSSRYLVKRTGEKVFLECVQDMDHENMFWYRQDPGLGLRLIYFSYDVKMKEKGDIPEGYSVSREKKERFSLILESASTNQTSMYLCASSLGAAGGTDTQYFGPGTRLTVL.

The rearrangement uses TRBV2 and TRBJ2-5, with 12 nucleotides matching TRBD2. Trimming removed 10 bases from V and 5 bases from J; junction bases left unmatched: 8. Looked up from germline, CDR1 is SNHLY and CDR2 is FYNNEI. The CDR3 totals 14 residues. CDR3 nucleotide sequence: TGTGCCACCGCTAGCGGGGGGGCGCGGGAGACCCAGTACTTC. It yields the protein CATASGGARETQYF.

V usage is TRBV5-4 and J usage is TRBJ1-1, with a weak D call TRBD1 (6 bases). The CDR3 totals 15 residues. Trimming pared 4 bases from V and 0 bases from J, leaving 13 bases between. Germline loops: CDR1 SGHNT, CDR2 YYREEE (reference sequence). Here the CDR3 reads CASSQTGTLNTEAFF. In DNA form, the CDR3 reads TGTGCCAGCAGCCAAACAGGGACCCTGAACACTGAAGCTTTCTTT.

The chain is built from TRBV5-4 and TRBJ2-7; the match to TRBD1 covers 9 bases. This CDR3 has 14 residues. The germline gives CDR1 SGHNT, CDR2 YYREEE (reference sequence). V shed 1 base and J 4 bases; nucleotides not matched to a gene: 3. The CDR3 loop is CASSLRDREYEQYF. In nucleotides, the CDR3 is TGTGCCAGCAGCTTGCGGGACAGGGAGTACGAGCAGTACTTC.

As for this clone: This CDR3 is also generated by other DNA sequences in the sample. The V and J genes are TRBV11-2 and TRBJ2-7; TRBD1 matches at 9 bases. The germline V gene encodes CDR1 SGHAT and CDR2 FQNNGV. The CDR3 spans 14 residues. J lost 2 bases, V lost 1 base, and 0 bases had no gene match. The CDR3 DNA reads as TGTGCCAGCAGCTTAGGACAGGGGGCCTACGAGCAGTACTTC. Translated: CASSLGQGAYEQYF.

The chain uses TRBV4-3 and TRBJ1-1, with a possible D match to TRBD1 (5 bases). Trimming took 3 bases from V and 7 from J, leaving 9 bases between them. The CDR3 is 12 residues long. Germline CDR1 reads LGHNA; CDR2 reads YSLEER. The CDR3 DNA reads TGCGCCAGCAGCCAGGGGGGGGGTGAAGCTTTCTTT. Protein: CASSQGGGEAFF.

Comment on this clone: Different DNA sequences within this sample yield the same CDR3. V usage is TRBV5-1 and J usage is TRBJ1-1, with D unclear. This CDR3 comprises 14 residues. Germline CDR1 and CDR2: SGHRS and YFSETQ. The ends were cut back, 2 bases at V and 1 base at J, with 9 bases in the middle. The chain's CDR3 is CASSFSGENTEAFF. CDR3 nucleotide sequence: TGCGCCAGCAGCTTTAGTGGAGAGAACACTGAAGCTTTCTTT.

V usage is TRBV19 and J usage is TRBJ2-7, with 10 bases that match TRBD1. Germline V gene lookup returns CDR1 LNHDA and CDR2 SQIVND (reference sequence). Trimming took 5 bases from V and 3 from J; bases not matched to a gene: 4. The CDR3 sequence is 14 residues long. The CDR3 DNA reads TGTGCCAGTAGTGCAGGACAGGGGGGCTACGAGCAGTACTTC. It translates to CASSAGQGGYEQYF. The full variable domain, with the rest looked up from reference TRBV19 and TRBJ2-7, is DGGITQSPKYLFRKEGQNVTLSCEQNLNHDAMYWYRQDPGQGLRLIYYSQIVNDFQKGDIAEGYSVSREKKESFPLTVTSAQKNPTAFYLCASSAGQGGYEQYFGPGTRLTVT.

The CDR3 DNA is TGTGCCAGCAGCTTAGTTACCGGGTCGGGCGAGCAGTACTTC. Its translation: CASSLVTGSGEQYF. V is TRBV11-1 and J is TRBJ2-7; D is ambiguous. The ends were cut back, 1 base at V and 6 bases at J, with 13 bases in the middle. Germline V CDR1 and CDR2: SGHAT, FQDESV (reference sequence). The CDR3 has 14 residues.

This chain joins TRBV27 and TRBJ2-3; a weak D match, TRBD2 (5 bases). Germline V CDR1 and CDR2: MNHEY, SMNVEV (reference sequence). The CDR3 has 13 amino acids. The V end lost 3 bases, the J end lost 3 bases, and 7 bases lay between the germline ends. The CDR3 DNA reads TGTGCCAGCAGTTTGCCGGGGACAGATACGCAGTATTTT. This sequence encodes CASSLPGTDTQYF.

This chain joins TRBV28 and TRBJ1-2, with 7 bases fitting TRBD1. The length of the CDR3 is 13 residues. Germline assignment: CDR1 MDHEN and CDR2 SYDVKM. V trimming: 6 bases; J trimming: 2 bases; junction bases outside the gene matches: 3. The CDR3 sequence is CASRKQGNYGYTF. The CDR3, as DNA: TGTGCCAGCAGGAAACAGGGGAACTATGGCTACACCTTC.

The chain recombines TRBV6-1 with TRBJ2-5; D perhaps matches TRBD2 (6 bases). This CDR3 is 13 amino acids long. The germline V and J ends were trimmed by 7 bases and 2 bases, with 11 bases remaining between them. Germline V CDR1 and CDR2: MNHNS, SASEGT. CDR3: CASIRRGQETQYF. The CDR3 nucleotides read TGTGCCAGCATCCGGCGGGGACAAGAGACCCAGTACTTC.

The rearrangement uses TRBV6-6 and TRBJ1-5; a weak D match, TRBD1 (6 bases). The V end lost 4 bases, the J end lost 0 bases, and 13 bases lay between the germline ends. The CDR3 totals 16 residues. Germline CDR1 is MNHNY and CDR2 is SVGAGI (reference sequence). The CDR3 here is CASSSLGRGSNQPQHF. CDR3 DNA sequence: TGTGCCAGCAGTTCCTTGGGCAGGGGTAGCAATCAGCCCCAGCATTTT.

The chain combines TRBV9 with TRBJ2-5; 13 bases align to TRBD2. Germline V gene lookup returns CDR1 SGDLS and CDR2 YYNGEE. This CDR3 region has 16 residues. V dropped 4 bases and J dropped 4; count of bases not matched to a gene: 7. This CDR3 reads CASSTGLAGAGETQYF. The CDR3 region has the DNA TGTGCCAGCAGCACCGGACTAGCGGGGGCCGGAGAGACCCAGTACTTC. The full variable domain, its missing parts supplied by reference TRBV9 and TRBJ2-5, is DSGVTQTPKHLITATGQRVTLRCSPRSGDLSVYWYQQSLDQGLQFLIQYYNGEERAKGNILERFSAQQFPDLHSELNLSSLELGDSALYFCASSTGLAGAGETQYFGPGTRLLVL.

The V and J genes are TRBV5-4 and TRBJ2-2, with 7 bases matching TRBD1. V shed 3 bases and J 3 bases; nucleotides not matched to a gene: 5. CDR3 length: 15 amino acids. CDR1 SGHNT and CDR2 YYREEE come from the germline V gene (reference sequence). CDR3 nucleotide sequence: TGTGCCAGCAGCTATGGACAGGTGGACACCGGGGAGCTGTTTTTT. The encoded protein is CASSYGQVDTGELFF.

V and J are TRBV6-5 and TRBJ2-7, with TRBD1 as a possible D gene (5 bases). Germline lookup yields CDR1 MNHEY and CDR2 SVGAGI. The CDR3 runs 14 residues. Trimming removed 6 bases at V and 2 bases at J, with 14 bases between. The CDR3: CASSRRTTPYEQYF. The CDR3 DNA reads TGTGCCAGCAGCCGCCGGACAACACCCTACGAGCAGTACTTC.

This clone was counted between two and nine times. J is TRBJ1-5 and V is TRBV5-6; weak D call: TRBD1 (5 bases). Trimming stripped 1 base from V and 4 bases from J, with 6 bases between. CDR3 size: 13 residues. CDR1 is SGHDT and CDR2 is YYEEEE in the germline V gene. The CDR3 is CASSLQGNQPQHF. The CDR3 coding sequence is TGTGCCAGCAGCTTGCAGGGTAATCAGCCCCAGCATTTT.

This sequence joins TRBV6-6 and TRBJ1-2; 9 bases align to TRBD1. V lost 6 bases and J lost 2; bases outside the gene matches: 7. CDR3 size: 15 residues. Looked up from germline, CDR1 is MNHNY and CDR2 is SVGAGI (reference sequence). The CDR3 nucleotides are TGTGCCAGCAGCCGTCCCGGGACAGGGAACTATGGCTACACCTTC. Protein: CASSRPGTGNYGYTF.

The CDR3 protein is CASSGGQGGNQPQHF. In DNA, the CDR3 is TGTGCCAGCAGTGGGGGACAGGGAGGCAATCAGCCCCAGCATTTT. The chain is built from TRBV25-1 and TRBJ1-5; 9 nucleotides match TRBD1. This CDR3 has 15 residues. V shed 4 bases and J 2 bases; nucleotides not matched to a gene: 3. Germline-derived CDR1 and CDR2 are MGHDK and SYGVNS. Based on the CDR3 plus reference TRBV25-1 and TRBJ1-5, the full variable domain is EADIYQTPRYLVIGTGKKITLECSQTMGHDKMYWYQQDPGMELHLIHYSYGVNSTEKGDLSSESTVSRIRTEHFPLTLESARPSHTSQYLCASSGGQGGNQPQHFGDGTRLSIL.

The V gene is TRBV7-8, the J gene TRBJ2-5; 11 nucleotides align to TRBD1. The closer fit of TRBJ2-7 to the DNA end suggests the J call may be wrong. Per germline, CDR1 SGHVS and CDR2 FQNEAQ. The CDR3 sequence is 15 residues long. CDR3 DNA: TGTGCCAGCAGCGACCGGGACAGGGGGTCTTCCGAGCAGTACTTC. Translation gives CASSDRDRGSSEQYF.

V usage is TRBV2 and J usage is TRBJ2-3; D perhaps matches TRBD1 (6 bases). Deletions cut 6 bases from V and 5 bases from J, with 18 bases between. CDR1 is SNHLY, CDR2 FYNNEI, per germline. This CDR3 is 15 amino acids long. CDR3 residues: CASRPTVSGVDTQYF. CDR3 coding DNA: TGTGCCAGCAGACCGACAGTCTCAGGGGTAGATACGCAGTATTTT.

The chain employs TRBV4-3 and TRBJ1-2, with D unclear. V was pared by 2 bases and J by 6 bases, with 7 bases between. The CDR3 totals 12 residues. Germline CDR1 LGHNA, CDR2 YSLEER. CDR3: CASSQIGDGYTF. In DNA form, the CDR3 reads TGCGCCAGCAGCCAAATCGGAGATGGCTACACCTTC.

This chain joins TRBV5-1 and TRBJ2-5, with 7 bases aligning to TRBD2. The CDR3 is 15 amino acids. With 1 base clipped from V and 1 base from J, the junction kept 4 bases outside the gene matches. Germline CDR1 and CDR2: SGHRS and YFSETQ. CDR3 nucleotide sequence: TGCGCCAGCAGCTTGCGCTCGGGGGGCCAAGAGACCCAGTACTTC. Encoded protein: CASSLRSGGQETQYF.

The gene calls are TRBV5-1 and TRBJ2-7, with 7 bases fitting TRBD1. This CDR3 is built from 14 residues. From germline, CDR1 is SGHRS and CDR2 YFSETQ. Germline trimming cut 4 bases from V and 0 bases from J; bases unmatched to any gene: 4. The CDR3 sequence is CASSPWDSSYEQYF. CDR3 nucleotide sequence: TGCGCCAGCAGCCCCTGGGACAGCTCCTACGAGCAGTACTTC.

The gene calls are TRBV7-9 and TRBJ1-2; D unresolved. CDR1 and CDR2 (germline): SEHNR, FQNEAQ (reference sequence). Trimming cost V 6 bases and J 3 bases, with 11 bases left between them. The CDR3 sequence is 13 residues long. The DNA for the CDR3 is TGTGCCAGCAGACTGGGAGTTTACTATGGCTACACCTTC. It is translated as CASRLGVYYGYTF. The complete variable domain, with remaining parts taken from reference TRBV7-9 and TRBJ1-2, reads DTGVSQNPRHKITKRGQNVTFRCDPISEHNRLYWYRQTLGQGPEFLTYFQNEAQLEKSRLLSDRFSAERPKGSFSTLEIQRTEQGDSAMYLCASRLGVYYGYTFGSGTRLTVV.

The CDR3 protein is CASSRDSGSYNEQFF. The CDR3 coding sequence is TGTGCCAGCAGCCGAGATAGCGGGAGCTACAATGAGCAGTTCTTC. J is TRBJ2-1 and V is TRBV13, with TRBD2 matching over 9 bases. CDR3 length equals 15 residues. The trim removed 5 bases at V and 3 bases at J, leaving 5 bases unmatched. The germline gives CDR1 PRHDT, CDR2 FYEKMQ (reference sequence).

The rearrangement links TRBV25-1 to TRBJ1-4; no reliable D call. This CDR3 has 13 amino acids. V lost 7 bases to trimming and J lost 6 bases, with 12 bases between them. The germline V gene encodes CDR1 MGHDK and CDR2 SYGVNS. CDR3 sequence reads: CASKLDGDEKLFF. The CDR3 bases are TGTGCCAGCAAACTGGACGGGGATGAAAAACTGTTTTTT.